This TCR beta chain was found in a study of technical replicates of blood from a handful of donors. Germline CDR1 KGHSH, CDR2 LQKENI. The germline V and J ends were trimmed by 5 bases and 3 bases, with 23 bases remaining between them. The CDR3 contains 19 residues. Libraries were prepared by immunoSEQ multiplex PCR; TCRdb keeps only in-frame clonotypes and omits some of them. There are 55,000 to 75,000 clones in the sample; more than 85% occur only once, and about 4.4% lies in the top ten. The receptor's source is a human donor in good health. Some clones in this sample may be carry-over from other donors' samples. The chain couples TRBV18 to TRBJ2-6; D is possibly TRBD1 (6 bases). Sequenced sample: PBMCs. CDR3 protein: CASSFARGPSSGGANVLTF. The CDR3 DNA is TGTGCCAGCTCATTTGCCAGGGGACCCTCCAGTGGTGGGGCCAACGTCCTGACTTTC. Complete variable domain (other parts from reference TRBV18 and TRBJ2-6): NAGVMQNPRHLVRRRGQEARLRCSPMKGHSHVYWYRQLPEEGLKFMVYLQKENIIDESGMPKERFSAEFPKEGPSILRIQQVVRGDSAAYFCASSFARGPSSGGANVLTFGAGSRLTVL.